This TCR beta chain came from a study of beta chain features in type 1 diabetes. Sequenced material consisted of expressed TCRB transcripts (all of the isolated RNA was reverse transcribed). The method was immunoSEQ multiplex PCR; TCRdb's version includes in-frame clones alone and lacks a portion of them. The sample shows 350,000 to 450,000 clones, roughly 14% of them seen only once. This CDR3 contains 20 residues. The trim removed 1 base at V and 0 bases at J, leaving 14 bases unmatched. CDR1 is SGHRS and CDR2 is YFSETQ in the germline V gene. In the case of this clone: Its antigen is not known.

Central memory, naive, regulatory and stem cell-like memory CD4+ cells were sorted by CD45RO/CCR7/CD25/CD127/CD95/CD27. General study points: Within patients, naive, central memory and Treg TCRB repertoires seemed more similar than within healthy donors.

The chain uses TRBV5-1 and TRBJ2-7, with 12 bases fitting TRBD2. This TCR derives from a man aged 25 to 40 in good health. The sample was naive CD4+ T cells from blood. CDR3 in amino acids: CASSLRGPGLAGTSSYEQYF. CDR3 DNA: TGCGCCAGCAGCTTGCGCGGCCCGGGACTAGCGGGCACGAGCTCCTACGAGCAGTACTTC.